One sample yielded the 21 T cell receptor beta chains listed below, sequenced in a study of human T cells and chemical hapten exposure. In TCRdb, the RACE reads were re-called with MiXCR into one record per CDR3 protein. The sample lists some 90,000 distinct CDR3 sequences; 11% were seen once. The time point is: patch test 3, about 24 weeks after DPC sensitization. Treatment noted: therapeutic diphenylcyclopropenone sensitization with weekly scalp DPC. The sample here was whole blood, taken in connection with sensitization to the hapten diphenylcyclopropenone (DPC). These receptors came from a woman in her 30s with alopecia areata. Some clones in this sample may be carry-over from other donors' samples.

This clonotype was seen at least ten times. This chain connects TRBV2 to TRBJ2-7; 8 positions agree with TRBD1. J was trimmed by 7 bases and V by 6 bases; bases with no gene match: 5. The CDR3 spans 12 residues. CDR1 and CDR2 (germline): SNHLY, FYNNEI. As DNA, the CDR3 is TGTGCCAGCAGAGAGGACAGGGTTGAGCAGTACGTC. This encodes CASREDRVEQYV.

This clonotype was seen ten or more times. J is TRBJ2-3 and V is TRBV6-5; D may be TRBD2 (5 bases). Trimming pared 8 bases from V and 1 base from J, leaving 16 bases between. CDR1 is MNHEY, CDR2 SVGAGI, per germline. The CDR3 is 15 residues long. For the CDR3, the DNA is TGTGCCAGCTCCTACTCGGGGTTGGGCACAGATACGCAGTATTTT. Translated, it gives CASSYSGLGTDTQYF.

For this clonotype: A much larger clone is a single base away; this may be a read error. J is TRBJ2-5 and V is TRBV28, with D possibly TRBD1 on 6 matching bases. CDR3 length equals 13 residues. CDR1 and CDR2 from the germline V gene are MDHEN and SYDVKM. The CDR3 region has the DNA TGTGCCAACAGTACAACAGGGAAAGAGACCCAGTACTTC. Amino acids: CANSTTGKETQYF.

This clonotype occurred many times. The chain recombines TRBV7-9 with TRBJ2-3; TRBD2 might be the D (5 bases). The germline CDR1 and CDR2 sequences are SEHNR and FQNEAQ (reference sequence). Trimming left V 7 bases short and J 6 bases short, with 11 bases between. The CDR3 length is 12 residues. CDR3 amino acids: CASNVERDTQYF. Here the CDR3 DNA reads TGTGCCAGCAACGTCGAGCGGGATACGCAGTATTTT.

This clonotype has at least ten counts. CDR3 nucleotide sequence: TGTGCCAGCAGCCAAGATCCGCCCCGGTCGAACTATGGCTACACCTTC. This encodes CASSQDPPRSNYGYTF. J is TRBJ1-2 and V is TRBV14; D is unclear. CDR1 and CDR2 (germline): SGHDN, FVKESK. V shed 0 bases and J shed 2 bases, with 13 bases lying between them. CDR3 length: 16 residues.

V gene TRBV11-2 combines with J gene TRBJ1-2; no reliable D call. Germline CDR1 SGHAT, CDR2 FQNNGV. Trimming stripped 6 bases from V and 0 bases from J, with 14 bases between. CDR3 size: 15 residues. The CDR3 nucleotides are TGTGCCAGCAGAAAACCCTATAGCCCTAACTATGGCTACACCTTC. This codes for CASRKPYSPNYGYTF.

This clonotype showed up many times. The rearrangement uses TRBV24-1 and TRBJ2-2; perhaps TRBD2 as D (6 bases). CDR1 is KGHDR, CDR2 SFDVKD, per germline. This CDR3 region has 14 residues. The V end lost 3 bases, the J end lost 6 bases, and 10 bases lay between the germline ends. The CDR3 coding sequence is TGTGCCACCAGTGATCCCTGGGAGGCCGGGGAGCTGTTTTTT. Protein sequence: CATSDPWEAGELFF.

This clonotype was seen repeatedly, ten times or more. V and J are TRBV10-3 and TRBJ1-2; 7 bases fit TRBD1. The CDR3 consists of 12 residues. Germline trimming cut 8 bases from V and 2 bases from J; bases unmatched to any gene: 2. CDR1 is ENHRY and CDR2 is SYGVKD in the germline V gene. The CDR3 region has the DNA TGTGCCATCGGGGGACAGAACTATGGCTACACCTTC. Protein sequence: CAIGGQNYGYTF.

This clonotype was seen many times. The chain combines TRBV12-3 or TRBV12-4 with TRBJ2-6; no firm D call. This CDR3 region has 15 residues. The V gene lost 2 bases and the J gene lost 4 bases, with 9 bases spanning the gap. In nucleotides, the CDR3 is TGTGCCAGCAGTTTAAGGTTAACAGGGGCCAACGTCCTGACTTTC. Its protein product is CASSLRLTGANVLTF.

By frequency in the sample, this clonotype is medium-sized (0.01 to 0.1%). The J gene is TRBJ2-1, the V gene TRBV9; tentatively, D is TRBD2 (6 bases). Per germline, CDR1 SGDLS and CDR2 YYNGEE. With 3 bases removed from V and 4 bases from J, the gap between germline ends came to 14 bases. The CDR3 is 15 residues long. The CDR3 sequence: CASSARESGYNEQFF. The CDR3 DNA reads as TGTGCCAGCAGCGCACGGGAGTCTGGGTACAATGAGCAGTTCTTC.

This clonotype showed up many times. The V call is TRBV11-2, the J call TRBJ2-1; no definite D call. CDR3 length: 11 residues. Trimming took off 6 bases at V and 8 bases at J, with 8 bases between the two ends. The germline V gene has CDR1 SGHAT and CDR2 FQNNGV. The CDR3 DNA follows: TGTGCCAGCAGTTTGATGGATGAGCAGTTCTTC. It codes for CASSLMDEQFF.

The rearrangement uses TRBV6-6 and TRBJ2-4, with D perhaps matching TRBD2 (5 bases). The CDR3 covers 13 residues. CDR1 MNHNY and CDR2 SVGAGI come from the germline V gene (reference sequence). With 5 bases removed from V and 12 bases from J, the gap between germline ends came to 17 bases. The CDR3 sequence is CASSHREGMAQYF. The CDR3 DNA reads TGTGCCAGCAGTCATCGAGAGGGCATGGCTCAGTACTTC.

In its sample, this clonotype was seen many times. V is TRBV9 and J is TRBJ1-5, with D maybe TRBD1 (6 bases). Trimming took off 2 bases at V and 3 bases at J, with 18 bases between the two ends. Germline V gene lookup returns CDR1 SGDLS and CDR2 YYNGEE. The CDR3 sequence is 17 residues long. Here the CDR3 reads CASSVPHHREVNQPQHF. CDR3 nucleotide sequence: TGTGCCAGCAGCGTCCCACATCACAGGGAGGTCAATCAGCCCCAGCATTTT.

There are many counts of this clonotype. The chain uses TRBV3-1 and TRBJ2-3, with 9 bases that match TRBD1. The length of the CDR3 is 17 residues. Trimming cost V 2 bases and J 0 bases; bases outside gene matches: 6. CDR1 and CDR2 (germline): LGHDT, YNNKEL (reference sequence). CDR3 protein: CASSQYGQGSSTDTQYF. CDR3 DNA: TGTGCCAGCAGCCAATATGGACAGGGGAGCAGCACAGATACGCAGTATTTT.

The CDR3, as DNA: TGCAGTGCTCATCTCCGGGGCCTGGGTATAGATACGCAGTATTTT. Amino acid sequence: CSAHLRGLGIDTQYF. This chain joins TRBV20-1 and TRBJ2-3; possibly TRBD1 or TRBD2 for D (5 bases each). Germline V lookup: CDR1 DFQATT, CDR2 SNEGSKA (reference sequence). CDR3 length: 15 residues. Trimming took off 5 bases at V and 5 bases at J, with 20 bases between the two ends.

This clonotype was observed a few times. CDR3 residues: CASSNPANQPQHF. The CDR3 nucleotides read TGTGCCAGTAGTAATCCAGCCAATCAGCCCCAGCATTTT. This chain links TRBV19 with TRBJ1-5; D gene unclear. The CDR3 is made up of 13 amino acids. Germline lookup yields CDR1 LNHDA and CDR2 SQIVND (reference sequence). Deletions cut 4 bases from V and 3 bases from J, with 7 bases between.

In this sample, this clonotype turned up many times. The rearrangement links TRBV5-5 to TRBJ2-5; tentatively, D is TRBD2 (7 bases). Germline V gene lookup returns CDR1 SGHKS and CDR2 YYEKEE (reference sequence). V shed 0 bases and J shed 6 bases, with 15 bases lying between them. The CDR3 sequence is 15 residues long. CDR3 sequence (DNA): TGTGCCAGCAGCTTGGAAGGACGGGGGGCAAAGACCCAGTACTTC. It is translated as CASSLEGRGAKTQYF.

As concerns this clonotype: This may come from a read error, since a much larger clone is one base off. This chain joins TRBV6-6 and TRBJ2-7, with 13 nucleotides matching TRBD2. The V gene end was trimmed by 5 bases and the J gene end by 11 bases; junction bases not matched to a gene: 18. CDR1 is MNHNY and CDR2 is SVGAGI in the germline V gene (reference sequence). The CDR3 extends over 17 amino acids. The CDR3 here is CASSQGTSGNLPSSEYF. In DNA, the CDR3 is TGTGCCAGCAGTCAGGGGACTAGCGGGAATCTTCCTTCATCGGAGTACTTC.

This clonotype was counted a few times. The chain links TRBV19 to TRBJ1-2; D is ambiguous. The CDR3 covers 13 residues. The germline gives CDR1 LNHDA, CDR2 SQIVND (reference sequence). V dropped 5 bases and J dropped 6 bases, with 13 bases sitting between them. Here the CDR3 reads CASSPSSRNGYTF. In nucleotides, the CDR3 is TGTGCCAGTAGTCCGTCCTCCCGGAATGGCTACACCTTC.

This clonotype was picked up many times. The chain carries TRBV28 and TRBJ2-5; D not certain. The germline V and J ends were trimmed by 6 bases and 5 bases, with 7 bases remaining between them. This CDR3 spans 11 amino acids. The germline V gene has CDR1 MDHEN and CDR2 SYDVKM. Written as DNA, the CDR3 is TGTGCCAGCAGGAAGTACGAGACCCAGTACTTC. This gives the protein CASRKYETQYF.

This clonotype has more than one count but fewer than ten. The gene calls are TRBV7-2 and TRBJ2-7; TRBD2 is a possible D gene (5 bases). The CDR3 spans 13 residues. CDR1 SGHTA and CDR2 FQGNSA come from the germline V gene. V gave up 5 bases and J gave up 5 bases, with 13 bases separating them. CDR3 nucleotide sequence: TGTGCCAGCAGCCGCGAGGGTTTCCACGAGCAGTACTTC. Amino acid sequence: CASSREGFHEQYF.